This entry lists 8 T cell receptor beta chains sequenced from one sample in a study of human CD8 memory T cell subsets. Sequencing libraries of TCR beta were made by UMI-labeled 5' RACE. Reprocessing the 5' RACE reads, TCRdb reports a single entry for every CDR3 protein and omits DNA. In total, the table holds 3,200 or so distinct CDR3 sequences. Sample: CD8+ T cells from PBMCs. These receptors came from a human donor in good health.

V is TRBV6-1 and J is TRBJ2-1. Germline values: CDR1 MNHNS, CDR2 SASEGT. The CDR3 totals 12 residues. This chain's CDR3 is CASSLFYNEQFF.

The J gene is TRBJ2-1, the V gene TRBV28; as DNA is missing, the TRBD1 call by TCRdb cannot be tested. CDR3 length: 14 residues. CDR1 is MDHEN and CDR2 is SYDVKM in the germline V gene. CDR3 sequence: CASSGADSYNEQFF.

The chain uses TRBV6-2 or TRBV6-3 and TRBJ2-1; TCRdb gives TRBD2 as the D gene, but with no DNA this cannot be confirmed. This CDR3 has 13 amino acids. CDR1 and CDR2 (germline): MNHEY, SVGEGT. The CDR3 here is CASTFSGSWEQFF.

The V gene is TRBV10-3, the J gene TRBJ1-6; TCRdb designates TRBD1, a call that cannot be tested without DNA. The CDR3 runs to 15 residues. Germline CDR1 and CDR2: ENHRY and SYGVKD. CDR3 in amino acids: CAISDRTELNSPLHF.

The chain's CDR3 is CASSLLSWTGGSDF. V gene TRBV5-6 combines with J gene TRBJ2-3; TCRdb calls TRBD2, which cannot be checked without DNA. The CDR3 consists of 14 residues. Germline V gene data show CDR1 as SGHDT and CDR2 as YYEEEE.

This clonotype is large (0.1 to 1%) by frequency. The chain employs TRBV7-6 and TRBJ2-7. CDR3 length: 14 amino acids. CDR1 is SGHVS and CDR2 is FNYEAQ in the germline V gene. The CDR3 spells CASSLGSTTLEQYF.

This clonotype is labeled medium-sized (0.01 to 0.1%) based on frequency. CDR3: CASSYLPPGQGAEKLFF. The chain carries TRBV6-5 and TRBJ1-4; without DNA, the TCRdb call of TRBD1 cannot be checked. The length of the CDR3 is 17 residues. Germline V lookup: CDR1 MNHEY, CDR2 SVGAGI.

The V and J genes are TRBV21-1 and TRBJ2-3; TCRdb's D call, TRBD1, is unchecked because there is no DNA. TRBV21-1 is marked as a pseudogene. The CDR3 has 18 amino acids. CDR3 in amino acids: CASSKWTGADLHTDTQYF.